This entry concerns a single TCR beta chain. The target of this receptor is not known. Base qualities are missing; no much larger clone stands one base away. This entry is derived from a study of T cells in Graves' hyperthyroidism and ophthalmopathy (dated by TCRdb to between 2018 and 2021). Describing the broader study: Peripheral blood samples were taken at the time of initial diagnosis, prior to any treatment. To identify TCR V-J signatures that set the groups apart, the researchers used a discovery cohort of about a hundred patients, made up of around 40 with Graves' ophthalmopathy and about 59 with stable Graves' hyperthyroidism. Whether ophthalmopathy could be predicted prospectively was tested in an independent validation cohort made up of about 18 hyperthyroidism patients plus 17 patients who later progressed to ophthalmopathy. The 75 to 100 discovery patients were randomly divided into training and test sets at a 7:3 ratio. Thyroid tissue and blood T-cell repertoires from six or seven Graves' hyperthyroidism patients were also compared in the study. After blood sampling, hyperthyroidism patients were treated with methimazole at a starting dose of 30 mg daily, and ophthalmopathy patients were treated with high-dose intravenous methylprednisolone. According to the paper, TCR Vbeta CDR3 sequencing was carried out on over 130 peripheral blood samples, which came from approximately 41 ophthalmopathy, 75 to 80 hyperthyroidism and roughly 17 progressor patients.

The junction shows trimming of 0 bases on V and 9 bases on J, plus 16 bases between the germline ends. CDR1 and CDR2 are drawn from the germline V gene (reference sequence): SGHKS, YYEKEE. The CDR3 has 14 amino acids, counting the end cysteine and phenylalanine. Only the CDR3 region is kept as DNA, spanning 42 bases read in frame from base 1. A patient counted as having stable Graves' hyperthyroidism if no progression to ophthalmopathy occurred over 18 months of follow-up. The hyperthyroidism patients were between 18 and 65 years old and newly diagnosed, with a disease duration of less than 2 months. Any patient with an uncontrolled infection, another autoimmune disease, pregnancy or lactation was excluded. Clinical symptoms, serum thyroxine and TRAb, thyroid ultrasound, and orbital computed tomography formed the basis for the diagnoses. Ficoll-Paque density gradient centrifugation was used to isolate PBMCs from around 10 ml of fresh peripheral blood. Trizol reagent was used to extract total RNA, and RNA quality was then checked on an Agilent 2100 Bioanalyzer.

The study at large found these results: In validation, the model predicted progression to ophthalmopathy a median of about 6.5 months before onset, with 65% to 71% sensitivity and roughly 73% specificity. In cross-validation, a model built on a 13 V-J signature told ophthalmopathy apart from stable hyperthyroidism with over 85% sensitivity and around 83% specificity, and in testing the same model reached 80%/75%. Most expanded thyroid clonotypes (frequency above 0.001) were also detected in blood, suggesting blood repertoires may reflect thyroid immune responses. No statistical method was used to fix the sample size in advance, and group allocation was not hidden from the investigators.

The TCR beta CDR3 regions were amplified from RNA transcripts. A first-round RT-PCR of the TCR CDR3 used the HTBI primer set with the Qiagen OneStep RT-PCR kit. A second multiplex PCR round built the libraries, followed by size selection and purification. Libraries were sequenced paired-end with 100 bp reads on an Illumina HiSeq2000. For the original study's pipeline: Raw data were processed with SOAPnuke, discarding reads with adapters, uncalled bases, mean Phred below 15, or no exact constant-primer or identifier match. COPE v1.2.5 was used to merge high-quality paired reads, and clonotypes were defined as unique nucleotide sequences. MiTCR v1.1 was used to align the clonotypes against IMGT TRBV, TRBD and TRBJ reference segments. Only V-J combinations with frequency above 0.0001, covering about 99% of repertoires, were analysed. A TCS score was defined as the ratio between F50 (clonal expansion) and ExV (chaos), using BLOSUM62-based TCRdist between CDR3 peptides within each V-J. Welch's t-statistics and random forest reduced 450 to 600 V-J features to fewer than 15, which were used in a naive Bayes classifier (R e1071). TCRdb applied fastp at Q25 and MiXCR to the public reads, then kept only in-frame beta chains. CDR3 protein duplicates are merged, each entry listing the most common genes and DNA. TCRdb, not the authors, supplied the V and J calls. The sample yields 95,000 to 100,000 distinct CDR3 sequences; just over 50% were counted once. Of the sample, about 25% falls within the top ten clones.

This TCR derives from a woman between 40 and 55 years old with Graves' hyperthyroidism. The chain is made from TRBV5-5 and TRBJ2-7; the D call is possibly TRBD1 or TRBD2, each sharing 5 bases. Material: blood. The CDR3 loop reads CASSLAGDAVAQYF. The bases read TGTGCCAGCAGCTTGGCCGGGGACGCCGTGGCGCAGTACTTC.